This T cell receptor beta chain was captured in a study of CD8+ T cells in alopecia areata listed by TCRdb under 2018. Context from the whole study: The treated patients took part in an open-label pilot trial in which moderate-to-severe alopecia areata was treated with oral tofacitinib at 5 to 10 mg twice daily. Patients received tofacitinib for 6 to 18 months and were then followed off drug for 6 months to check for delayed response and recurrence. The study used high-throughput TCRbeta sequencing to examine T cell clonal expansion in alopecia areata, in both the C3H/HeJ mouse model and human patients. On the human side, TCRbeta sequencing was run on scalp tissue and on sorted CD4+ and CD8+ peripheral blood T cells from healthy controls and from alopecia areata patients with either patchy or totalis/universalis disease. Tofacitinib-treated patients had biopsies at baseline and at 4 and 24 weeks of treatment, with a later scalp biopsy in several patients. Scalp clonality was compared across normal scalp (n=4), patchy alopecia areata scalp (n=8), and alopecia totalis/universalis scalp (n=8). RNA came from the PAXgene miRNA kit for fixed scalp, the miRNeasy kit for PBMCs, and the RNeasy kit for mouse skin. Amplification of TCRbeta CDR3 regions was done by immunoSEQ multiplex PCR using 35 Vbeta forward primers and 13 Jbeta reverse primers. Results and caveats for the whole study, not just this receptor: Unlike mouse skin, which is dominated by gammadelta T cells, normal human skin has resident alphabeta T cells that are also sequenced, and this complicates analysis of the scalp TCR repertoire. Compared with mice, TCR sequences shared between patients were less clear, possibly partly because of HLA diversity across the patient population. Compared with normal scalp, lesional scalp, particularly in alopecia totalis/universalis, had higher clonality and more expanded CD8+ clones, which suggests antigenic drive.

For CDR1 and CDR2, the germline V gene lists MNHEY and SVGAGI. Including cysteine and phenylalanine, the CDR3 has 12 amino acids. CDR3 DNA only is kept here, 36 bases in frame from base 1. At the junction V is shortened by 5 bases and J by 7 bases, with 9 bases in between. The method behind the library was the immunoSEQ multiplex PCR assay. For TCR sequencing, RNA was extracted from every sample and reverse transcribed into cDNA to serve as template. First-strand cDNA was synthesized using SuperScript III with a 2:1 mix of oligo-dT and random hexamers. A synthetic immune receptor repertoire was used to assess amplification bias, and residual bias was removed computationally. The authors processed their data as follows. Raw reads were preprocessed to remove errors, and CDR3 was defined according to IMGT conventions as the region from the conserved cysteine to phenylalanine. To get clonality, Shannon entropy was normalized by log2 of the number of productive unique TCRs and the result was subtracted from 1. CD4 or CD8 identity of scalp clones was inferred by cross-referencing scalp TCRbeta sequences with sorted blood CD4 and CD8 repertoires. The table was pulled from immuneACCESS by TCRdb, which kept in-frame rearrangements only. Such tables lose some clones; where checked, under half of the loss comes from unresolved V genes, and the rest has no known cause. The V and J calls and clone size come from that table; D and trimming were worked out from the DNA. A total of roughly 150,000 clones appear in this sample, 50% to 65% of them only once. The top ten clonotypes cover approximately 19% of the sample.

Interpreted using the paper, the time point label stands for: baseline before oral tofacitinib. Lesional scalp punch biopsies and peripheral blood were collected from alopecia areata patients. PBMCs were separated by density centrifugation and stained for CD3, CD4 and CD8, after which CD4+ and CD8+ T cells were sorted on a FACSAria. For this clone: Which antigen it targets is not known. No base quality values were provided; no much bigger clone lies one nucleotide off.

The clonotype originates from a human donor with alopecia areata. The source was CD8+ T cells sorted from blood, collected at week 0. The sequence links TRBV6-5 to TRBJ2-1, with an unclear D gene assignment. The DNA reads as follows: TGTGCCAGCAGTGCCGGCCTAAATGAGCAGTTCTTC. Its coded protein is CASSAGLNEQFF.